This T cell receptor (beta chain) emerged from a study of regulatory dendritic cells for organ transplantation. TCRdb keeps only in-frame clones here, not all; method: immunoSEQ multiplex PCR. The sample has fewer than 40,000 clones; around nine tenths are singletons. The study, taken as a whole, reports: Memory CD8+ clonal expansion seemed more limited with regulatory than mature dendritic cells. Among resting subsets, memory CD8+ cells contained the most alloreactive clonotypes.

On this clone itself: Its antigen is still unknown.

The CDR3 has 11 amino acids. Germline V gives CDR1 SEHNR, CDR2 FQNEAQ (reference sequence). The V end was cut by 8 bases, the J end by 7 bases, with 11 bases between. The receptor's source is a human donor in good health. This sequence joins TRBV7-9 and TRBJ1-2; TRBD1 is a possible D gene (5 bases). The sample taken for sequencing was naive CD8+ T cells from blood. Subset denoted: CD45RA+ naive T cells. CDR3 amino acids: CASGGGGGYTF. CDR3 coding DNA: TGTGCCAGCGGGGGGGGAGGTGGCTACACCTTC.